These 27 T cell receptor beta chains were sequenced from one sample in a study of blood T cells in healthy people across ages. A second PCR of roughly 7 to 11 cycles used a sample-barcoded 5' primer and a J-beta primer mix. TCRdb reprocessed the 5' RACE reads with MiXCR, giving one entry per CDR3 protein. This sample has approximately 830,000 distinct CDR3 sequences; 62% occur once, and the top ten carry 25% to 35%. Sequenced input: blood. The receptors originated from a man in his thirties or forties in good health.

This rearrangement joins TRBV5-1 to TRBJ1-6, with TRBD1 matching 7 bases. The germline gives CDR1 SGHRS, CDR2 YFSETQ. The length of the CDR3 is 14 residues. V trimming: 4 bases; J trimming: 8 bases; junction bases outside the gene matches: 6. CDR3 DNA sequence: TGCGCCAGCAGCGTGACAGGGAACGATTCACCCCTCCACTTT. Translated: CASSVTGNDSPLHF. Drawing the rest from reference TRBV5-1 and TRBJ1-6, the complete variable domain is KAGVTQTPRYLIKTRGQQVTLSCSPISGHRSVSWYQQTPGQGLQFLFEYFSETQRNKGNFPGRFSGRQFSNSRSEMNVSTLELGDSALYLCASSVTGNDSPLHFGNGTRLTVT.

CDR3 DNA sequence: TGTGCCAGCAGAGACAGTGGGGCCTATGAAAAACTGTTTTTT. Translating it yields CASRDSGAYEKLFF. The chain carries TRBV28 and TRBJ1-4; D might be TRBD1 (5 bases). The germline V gene has CDR1 MDHEN and CDR2 SYDVKM. This CDR3 is 14 amino acids long. The ends were cut back, 6 bases at V and 6 bases at J, with 14 bases in the middle. Drawing the rest from reference TRBV28 and TRBJ1-4, the complete variable domain is DVKVTQSSRYLVKRTGEKVFLECVQDMDHENMFWYRQDPGLGLRLIYFSYDVKMKEKGDIPEGYSVSREKKERFSLILESASTNQTSMYLCASRDSGAYEKLFFGSGTQLSVL.

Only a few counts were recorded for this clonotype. CDR3 loop: CASSSRGGGRNHEQYF. In nucleotides, the CDR3 is TGTGCCAGCAGCAGCCGCGGAGGGGGCAGAAACCACGAGCAGTACTTC. The chain uses TRBV7-2 and TRBJ2-7; D perhaps matches TRBD1 (7 bases). The CDR3 is made up of 16 amino acids. The V and J ends lost 5 bases and 5 bases respectively, with 22 bases between them. Germline CDR1 is SGHTA and CDR2 is FQGNSA.

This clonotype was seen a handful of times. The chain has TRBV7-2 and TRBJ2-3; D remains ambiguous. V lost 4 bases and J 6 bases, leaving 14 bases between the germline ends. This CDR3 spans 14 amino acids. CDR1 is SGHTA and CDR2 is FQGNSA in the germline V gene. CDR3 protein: CASSSSHNLDTQYF. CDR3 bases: TGTGCCAGCAGCTCCTCTCATAATCTGGATACGCAGTATTTT.

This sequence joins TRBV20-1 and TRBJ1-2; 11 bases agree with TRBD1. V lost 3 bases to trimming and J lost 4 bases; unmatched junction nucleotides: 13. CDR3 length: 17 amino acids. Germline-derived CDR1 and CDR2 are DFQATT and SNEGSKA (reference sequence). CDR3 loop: CSARDRGRTRGGYGYTF. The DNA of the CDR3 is TGCAGTGCTAGGGACAGGGGGCGCACCCGGGGGGGCTATGGCTACACCTTC.

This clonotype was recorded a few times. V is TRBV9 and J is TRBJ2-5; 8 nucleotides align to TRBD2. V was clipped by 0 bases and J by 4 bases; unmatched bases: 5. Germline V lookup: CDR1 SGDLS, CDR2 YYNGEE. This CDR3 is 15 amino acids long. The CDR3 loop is CASSVVGGARETQYF. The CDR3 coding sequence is TGTGCCAGCAGCGTAGTCGGGGGGGCCAGAGAGACCCAGTACTTC.

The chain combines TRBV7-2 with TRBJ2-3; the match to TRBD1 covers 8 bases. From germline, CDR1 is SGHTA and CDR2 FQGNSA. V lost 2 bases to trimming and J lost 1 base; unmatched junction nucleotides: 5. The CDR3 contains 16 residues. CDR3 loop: CASSLSQGARTDTQYF. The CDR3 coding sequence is TGTGCCAGCAGCTTATCGCAGGGGGCTCGCACAGATACGCAGTATTTT.

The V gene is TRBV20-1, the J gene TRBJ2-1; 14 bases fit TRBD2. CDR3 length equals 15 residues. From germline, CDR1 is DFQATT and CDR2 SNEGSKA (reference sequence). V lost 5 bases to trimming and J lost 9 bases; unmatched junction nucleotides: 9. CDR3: CSAEKTSGGAFEQFF. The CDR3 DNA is TGCAGTGCTGAAAAGACTAGCGGGGGGGCCTTTGAGCAGTTCTTC.

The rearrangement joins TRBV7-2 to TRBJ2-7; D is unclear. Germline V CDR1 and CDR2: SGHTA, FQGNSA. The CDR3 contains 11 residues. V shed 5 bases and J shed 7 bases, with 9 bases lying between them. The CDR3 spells CASSPIREQYF. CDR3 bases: TGTGCCAGCAGCCCGATCAGGGAGCAGTACTTC.

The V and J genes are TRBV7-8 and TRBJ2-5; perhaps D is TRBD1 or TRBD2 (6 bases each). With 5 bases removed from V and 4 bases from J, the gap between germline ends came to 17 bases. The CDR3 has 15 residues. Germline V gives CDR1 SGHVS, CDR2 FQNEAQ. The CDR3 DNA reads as TGTGCCAGCAGCCGAGGACAGCGGGCAGGAGAGACCCAGTACTTC. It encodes CASSRGQRAGETQYF.

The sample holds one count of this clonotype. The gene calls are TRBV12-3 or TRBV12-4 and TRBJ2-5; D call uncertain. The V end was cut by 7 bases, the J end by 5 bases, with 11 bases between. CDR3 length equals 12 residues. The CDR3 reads CASKKDVETQYF. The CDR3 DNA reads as TGTGCCAGCAAAAAGGACGTGGAGACCCAGTACTTC.

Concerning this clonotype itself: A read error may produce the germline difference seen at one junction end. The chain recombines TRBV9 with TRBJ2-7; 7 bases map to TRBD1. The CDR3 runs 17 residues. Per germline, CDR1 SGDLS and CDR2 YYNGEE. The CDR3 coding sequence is TGTGCCGGCAGCCCCCGATCGGACAGGCAAGGGTTCTACGAGCAGTACTTC. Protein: CAGSPRSDRQGFYEQYF.

Here the CDR3 reads CASSLGLRGLRNTEAFF. CDR3 DNA sequence: TGTGCCAGCAGCTTAGGATTAAGGGGGCTTAGGAACACTGAAGCTTTCTTT. The chain recombines TRBV7-2 with TRBJ1-1; the match to TRBD1 covers 7 bases. CDR3 size: 17 residues. J was trimmed by 1 base and V by 1 base; bases with no gene match: 9. The germline V gene encodes CDR1 SGHTA and CDR2 FQGNSA.

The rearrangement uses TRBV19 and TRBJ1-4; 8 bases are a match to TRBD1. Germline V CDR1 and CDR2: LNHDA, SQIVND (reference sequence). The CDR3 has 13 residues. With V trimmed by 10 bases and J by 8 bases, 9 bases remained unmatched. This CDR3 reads CATSRTGREKLFF. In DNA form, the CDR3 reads TGTGCCACGTCTAGGACAGGGAGGGAAAAACTGTTTTTT.

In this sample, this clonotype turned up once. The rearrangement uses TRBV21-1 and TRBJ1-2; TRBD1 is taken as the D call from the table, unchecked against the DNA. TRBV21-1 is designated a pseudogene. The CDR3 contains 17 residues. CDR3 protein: CASSKEGETGINYGYTF. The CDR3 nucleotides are TGTGCCAGCAGCAAAGAGGGCGAGACAGGGATTAACTATGGCTACACCTTC.

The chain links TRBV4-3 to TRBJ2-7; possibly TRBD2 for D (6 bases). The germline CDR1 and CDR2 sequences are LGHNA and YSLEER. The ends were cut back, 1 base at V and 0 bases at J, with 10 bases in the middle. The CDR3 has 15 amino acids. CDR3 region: CASSQGGDASYEQYF. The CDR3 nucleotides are TGCGCCAGCAGCCAAGGGGGGGACGCCTCCTACGAGCAGTACTTC.

Written as DNA, the CDR3 is TGTGCCAGCAGCTCCGCTTCCAAGACCCAAGAGACCCAGTACTTC. Translation gives CASSSASKTQETQYF. The rearrangement links TRBV7-9 to TRBJ2-5; no clear D gene. The ends were cut back, 4 bases at V and 1 base at J, with 13 bases in the middle. Per the germline V gene, CDR1 is SEHNR and CDR2 is FQNEAQ (reference sequence). This CDR3 is 15 amino acids long.

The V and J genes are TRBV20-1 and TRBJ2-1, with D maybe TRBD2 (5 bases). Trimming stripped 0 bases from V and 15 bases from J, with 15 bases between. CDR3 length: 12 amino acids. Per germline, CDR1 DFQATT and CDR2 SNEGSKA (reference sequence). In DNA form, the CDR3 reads TGCAGTGCTAGAGATTTGGCCACCGGGGTGTTCTTC. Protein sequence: CSARDLATGVFF.

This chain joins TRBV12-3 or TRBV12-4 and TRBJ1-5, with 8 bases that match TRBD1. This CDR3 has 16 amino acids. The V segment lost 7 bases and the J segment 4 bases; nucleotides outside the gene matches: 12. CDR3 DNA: TGTGCCAGCACCCAGACAGGGGTGAGCGATAATCAGCCCCAGCATTTT. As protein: CASTQTGVSDNQPQHF.

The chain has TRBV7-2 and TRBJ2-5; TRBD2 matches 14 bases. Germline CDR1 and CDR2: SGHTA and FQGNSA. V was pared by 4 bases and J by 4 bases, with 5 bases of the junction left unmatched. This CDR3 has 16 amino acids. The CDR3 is CASSSGLAGGGETQYF. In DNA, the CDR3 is TGTGCCAGCAGCTCTGGACTAGCGGGGGGAGGAGAGACCCAGTACTTC. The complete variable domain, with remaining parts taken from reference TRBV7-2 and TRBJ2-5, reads GAGVSQSPSNKVTEKGKDVELRCDPISGHTALYWYRQSLGQGLEFLIYFQGNSAPDKSGLPSDRFSAERTGGSVSTLTIQRTQQEDSAVYLCASSSGLAGGGETQYFGPGTRLLVL.

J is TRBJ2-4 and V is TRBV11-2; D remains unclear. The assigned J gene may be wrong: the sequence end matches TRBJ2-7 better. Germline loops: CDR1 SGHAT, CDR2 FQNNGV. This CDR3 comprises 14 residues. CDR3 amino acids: CASSLVTVQDEQYF. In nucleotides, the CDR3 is TGTGCCAGCAGCTTAGTCACAGTTCAGGACGAGCAGTACTTC.

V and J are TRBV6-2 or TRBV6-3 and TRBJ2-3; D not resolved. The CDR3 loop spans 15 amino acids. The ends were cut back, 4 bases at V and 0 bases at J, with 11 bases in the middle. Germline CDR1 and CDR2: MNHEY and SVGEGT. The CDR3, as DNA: TGTGCCAGCAGTTGGGCAGTTTCTAGCACAGATACGCAGTATTTT. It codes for CASSWAVSSTDTQYF.

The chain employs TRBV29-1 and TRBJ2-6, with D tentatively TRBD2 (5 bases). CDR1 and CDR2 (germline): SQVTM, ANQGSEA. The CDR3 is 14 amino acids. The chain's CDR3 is CNVEGVSGANVLTF. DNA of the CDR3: TGCAACGTCGAGGGTGTCTCTGGGGCCAACGTCCTGACTTTC.

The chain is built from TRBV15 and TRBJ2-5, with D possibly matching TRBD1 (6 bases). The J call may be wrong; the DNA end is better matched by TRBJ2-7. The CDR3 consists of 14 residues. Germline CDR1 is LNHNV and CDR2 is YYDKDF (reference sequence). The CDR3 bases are TGTGCCACCAGCACTCACAGGGAGTCCTACGAGCAGTACTTC. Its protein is CATSTHRESYEQYF.

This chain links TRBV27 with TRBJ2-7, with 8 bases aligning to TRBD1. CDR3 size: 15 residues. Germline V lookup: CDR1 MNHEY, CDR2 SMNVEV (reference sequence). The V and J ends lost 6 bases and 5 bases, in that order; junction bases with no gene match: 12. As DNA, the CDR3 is TGTGCCAGCAGCTTGGGCAGGACAGGGTCTAACGAGCAGTACTTC. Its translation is CASSLGRTGSNEQYF.

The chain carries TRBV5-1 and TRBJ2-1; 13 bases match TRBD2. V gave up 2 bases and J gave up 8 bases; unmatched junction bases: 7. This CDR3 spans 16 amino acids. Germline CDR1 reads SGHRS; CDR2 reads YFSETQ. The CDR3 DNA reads TGCGCCAGCAGCTTACCGACTAGCGGGGGGATCGATGAGCAGTTCTTC. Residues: CASSLPTSGGIDEQFF.

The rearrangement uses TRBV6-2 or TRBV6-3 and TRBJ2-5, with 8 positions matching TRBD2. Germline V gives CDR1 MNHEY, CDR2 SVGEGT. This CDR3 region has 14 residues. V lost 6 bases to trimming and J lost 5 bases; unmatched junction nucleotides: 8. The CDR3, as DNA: TGTGCCAGCAGCCCCATAGCGGGGATGGAGACCCAGTACTTC. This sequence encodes CASSPIAGMETQYF.